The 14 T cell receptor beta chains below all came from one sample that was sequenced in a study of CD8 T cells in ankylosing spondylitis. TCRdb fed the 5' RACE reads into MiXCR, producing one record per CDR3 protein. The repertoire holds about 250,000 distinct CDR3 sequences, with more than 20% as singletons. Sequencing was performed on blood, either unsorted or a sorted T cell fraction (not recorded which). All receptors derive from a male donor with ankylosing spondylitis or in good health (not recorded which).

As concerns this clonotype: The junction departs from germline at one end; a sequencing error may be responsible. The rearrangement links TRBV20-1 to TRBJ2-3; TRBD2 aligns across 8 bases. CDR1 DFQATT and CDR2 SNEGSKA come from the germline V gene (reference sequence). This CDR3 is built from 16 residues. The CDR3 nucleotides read TGCTGTGCTCCCCCCGGGACTAGTCATCTCATAGATACGCAGTATTTT. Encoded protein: CCAPPGTSHLIDTQYF.

This CDR3 is CASSPDNNYGYTF. Written as DNA, the CDR3 is TGCGCCAGCAGCCCAGACAATAACTATGGCTACACCTTC. V and J are TRBV10-2 and TRBJ1-2; no reliable D call. CDR1 is WSHSY, CDR2 SAAADI, per germline. The CDR3 loop spans 13 amino acids. The V end lost 6 bases, the J end lost 1 base, and 9 bases lay between the germline ends.

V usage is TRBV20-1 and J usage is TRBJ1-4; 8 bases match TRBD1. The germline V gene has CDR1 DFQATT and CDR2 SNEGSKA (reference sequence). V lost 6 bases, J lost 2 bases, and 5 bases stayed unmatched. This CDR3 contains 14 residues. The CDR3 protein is CSARQGTTNEKLFF. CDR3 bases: TGCAGTGCCAGACAGGGGACGACTAATGAAAAACTGTTTTTT.

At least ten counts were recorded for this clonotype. The chain's CDR3 is CSATPRDRITDTQYF. The CDR3 coding sequence is TGCAGTGCTACCCCCCGGGACAGGATCACAGATACGCAGTATTTT. This rearrangement joins TRBV20-1 to TRBJ2-3; 8 positions match TRBD1. The CDR3 contains 15 residues. V lost 4 bases, J lost 2 bases, and 8 bases stayed unmatched. Germline values: CDR1 DFQATT, CDR2 SNEGSKA (reference sequence).

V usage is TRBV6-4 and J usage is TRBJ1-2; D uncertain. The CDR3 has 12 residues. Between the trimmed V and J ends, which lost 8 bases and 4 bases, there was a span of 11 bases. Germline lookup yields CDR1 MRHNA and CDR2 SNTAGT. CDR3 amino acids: CASGGYGYGYTF. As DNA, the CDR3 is TGTGCCAGCGGCGGGTATGGCTATGGCTACACCTTC.

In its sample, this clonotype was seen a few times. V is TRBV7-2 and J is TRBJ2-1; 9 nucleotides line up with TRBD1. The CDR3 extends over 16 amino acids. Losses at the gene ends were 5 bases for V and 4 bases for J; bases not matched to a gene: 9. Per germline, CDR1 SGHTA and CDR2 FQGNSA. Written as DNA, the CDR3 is TGTGCCAGCAGCACACGGGACAGGGATAGATACAATGAGCAGTTCTTC. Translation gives CASSTRDRDRYNEQFF. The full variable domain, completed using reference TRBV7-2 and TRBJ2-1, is GAGVSQSPSNKVTEKGKDVELRCDPISGHTALYWYRQSLGQGLEFLIYFQGNSAPDKSGLPSDRFSAERTGGSVSTLTIQRTQQEDSAVYLCASSTRDRDRYNEQFFGPGTRLTVL.

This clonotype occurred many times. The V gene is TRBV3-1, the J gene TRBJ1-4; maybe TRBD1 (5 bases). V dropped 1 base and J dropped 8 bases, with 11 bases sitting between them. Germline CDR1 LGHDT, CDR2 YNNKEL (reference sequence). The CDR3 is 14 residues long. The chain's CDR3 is CASSQVSGQEKLFF. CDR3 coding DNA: TGTGCCAGCAGCCAAGTGTCGGGGCAGGAAAAACTGTTTTTT.

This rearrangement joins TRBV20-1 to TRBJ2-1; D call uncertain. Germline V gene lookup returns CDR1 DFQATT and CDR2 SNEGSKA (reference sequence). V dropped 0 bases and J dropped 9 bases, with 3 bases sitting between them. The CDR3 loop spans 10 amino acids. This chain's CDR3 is CSARDIEQFF. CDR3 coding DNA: TGCAGTGCTAGAGATATTGAGCAGTTCTTC.

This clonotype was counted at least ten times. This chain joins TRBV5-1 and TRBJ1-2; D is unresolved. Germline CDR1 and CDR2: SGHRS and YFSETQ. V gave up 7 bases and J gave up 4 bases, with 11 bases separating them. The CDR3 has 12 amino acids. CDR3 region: CASAPGGYGYTF. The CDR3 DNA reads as TGCGCCAGCGCACCGGGTGGCTATGGCTACACCTTC.

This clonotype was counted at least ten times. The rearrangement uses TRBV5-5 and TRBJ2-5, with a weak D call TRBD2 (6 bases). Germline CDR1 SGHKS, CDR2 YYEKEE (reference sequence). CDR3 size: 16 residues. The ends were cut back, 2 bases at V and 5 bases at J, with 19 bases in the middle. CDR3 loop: CASSLPLRGEVETQYF. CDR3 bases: TGTGCCAGCAGCTTACCCTTGCGGGGTGAGGTGGAGACCCAGTACTTC.

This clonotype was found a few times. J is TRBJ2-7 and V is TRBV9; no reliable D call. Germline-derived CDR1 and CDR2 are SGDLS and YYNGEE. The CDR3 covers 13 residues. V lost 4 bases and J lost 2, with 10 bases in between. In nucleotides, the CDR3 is TGTGCCAGCAGCCCCGGACGGACCTACGAGCAGTACTTC. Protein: CASSPGRTYEQYF.

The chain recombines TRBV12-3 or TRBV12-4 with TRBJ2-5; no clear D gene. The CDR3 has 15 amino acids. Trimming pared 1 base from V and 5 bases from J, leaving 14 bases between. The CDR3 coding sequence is TGTGCCAGCAGTTTAGGGTCCGCTTGGCCGGAGACCCAGTACTTC. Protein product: CASSLGSAWPETQYF.

The CDR3 sequence: CASSLNPGYYEQYF. The CDR3 bases are TGTGCCAGCAGCTTAAATCCGGGGTACTACGAGCAGTACTTC. This rearrangement joins TRBV11-2 to TRBJ2-7, with a possible D match to TRBD2 (5 bases). Trimming cost V 2 bases and J 3 bases, with 11 bases left between them. The CDR3 length is 14 residues. Looked up from germline, CDR1 is SGHAT and CDR2 is FQNNGV.

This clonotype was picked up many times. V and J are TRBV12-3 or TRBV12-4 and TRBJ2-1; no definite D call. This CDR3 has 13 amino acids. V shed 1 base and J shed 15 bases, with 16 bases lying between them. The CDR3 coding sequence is TGTGCCAGCAGTTTAGTCCCGACGGAGCCTGCGTTCTTC. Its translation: CASSLVPTEPAFF.